This T cell receptor beta chain was captured in a study of T cells in Graves' hyperthyroidism and ophthalmopathy. General study points: The model foresaw ophthalmopathy a median 6.5 months prior to onset. Blood also carried most thyroid clonotypes expanded above 0.001.

This CDR3 has 13 residues. CDR1 is MNHEY and CDR2 is SVGEGT in the germline V gene. V dropped 5 bases and J dropped 0 bases, with 8 bases sitting between them. There were TCR beta CDR3 regions amplified from RNA transcripts. First-round RT-PCR of the TCR CDR3 relied on the HTBI primer set. Each CDR3 protein is one row after TCRdb ran MiXCR on the multiplex PCR reads. The sample comprises some 370,000 distinct CDR3 sequences, roughly 15% of which are singletons, and roughly a third rests with the top ten. In regard to this clonotype: What it recognizes is unknown.

PBMCs stemmed from less than 13 ml fresh peripheral blood. This receptor was identified in a woman aged 25-40 years with Graves' hyperthyroidism that later progressed to Graves' ophthalmopathy. The genes are TRBV6-2 or TRBV6-3 and TRBJ2-7, with D unclear. The material sequenced was blood. CDR3 DNA: TGTGCCAGCAGTCGGCCTTCCTCCTACGAGCAGTACTTC. This codes for CASSRPSSYEQYF.